This T cell receptor (beta chain) was sequenced during a study of T cell responses to AZD1222 COVID-19 vaccine. The assay was immunoSEQ multiplex PCR, and TCRdb's table has in-frame clones only and misses some. The profile shows 150,000 to 200,000 clones, approximately 91% of them singletons. A note on this clone: Its antigen remains unknown.

The germline V gene has CDR1 LNHDA and CDR2 SQIVND (reference sequence). V lost 1 base to trimming and J lost 8 bases, with 8 bases between them. The CDR3 is 12 residues long. General study points: Regions 160-218 and 743-854 held dominance among vaccine-associated CD4 TCRs, which spanned spike. Repertoire samples came only from after the peak T cell response.

V usage is TRBV19 and J usage is TRBJ1-2; D possibly corresponds to TRBD1 (6 bases). The sequence was collected from an adult in good health. This specimen was peripheral blood, taken on day 0 of AZD1222 vaccination. CDR3 residues: CASSIAGAGYTF. CDR3 nucleotide sequence: TGTGCCAGTAGTATAGCAGGGGCAGGCTACACCTTC.